Listed below are T cell receptor beta chains from one sample, sequenced in a study of blood T cell repertoires in COVID-19. This table comes from immunoSEQ multiplex PCR, and its TCRdb copy is limited to in-frame clones, with some not included. The sample has roughly 80,000 clones; approximately 80% are singletons. Sequences were obtained from peripheral blood. These TCRs come from a man older than 75 with acute or convalescent COVID-19. Each CDR3 is given with its conserved first and last residue. D genes are given only for firm matches. Rows give clone size only sometimes, using once, few, many, or a class for an expanded clone.

>TRBV27|-|-|TRBJ1-1
TGTGCCAGCAGCAAACCAGGGCTGGGGAACACTGAAGCTTTCTTT
CASSKPGLGNTEAFF
>TRBV7-2|-|once|TRBJ2-1
TGTGCCAGCAGCTTTAACGAGGCGTCTGAGCAGTTCTTC
CASSFNEASEQFF
>TRBV9|TRBD2|-|TRBJ2-1
TGTGCCAGCAGCGCCAGACTAGCGGCTAGCTACAATGAGCAGTTCTTC
CASSARLAASYNEQFF
>TRBV5-1|TRBD2|-|TRBJ2-1
TGCGCCAGCAGCGGTTTAGCGGGGGGGACGACTGAGCAGTTCTTC
CASSGLAGGTTEQFF
>TRBV5-8|-|-|TRBJ1-2
TGTGCCAGCAGCTTGGATGCACGGGGGGCAAGGCGGAACTATGGCTACACCTTC
CASSLDARGARRNYGYTF
>TRBV2|-|-|TRBJ2-4
TGTGCCAGCAGTGAAATGGCAGGGTTATTAAACATTCAGTACTTC
CASSEMAGLLNIQYF
>TRBV20-1|-|-|TRBJ1-4
TGCAGTGCGGCCCTTGAAAAACTGTTTTTT
CSAALEKLFF
>TRBV19|TRBD1|-|TRBJ1-2
TGTGCCAGTAGTATAGGGGGACAGCGAAAAAACTATGGCTACACCTTC
CASSIGGQRKNYGYTF
>TRBV6-1|-|few|TRBJ1-5
TGTGCCAGCAGTGAAGCTTTAGGACAACTTGGCCAGCCCCAGCATTTT
CASSEALGQLGQPQHF
>TRBV19|-|-|TRBJ2-6
TGTGCCAGTATGTCCGGGGCTGGGGCCAACGTCCTGACTTTC
CASMSGAGANVLTF
>TRBV5-1|TRBD1|-|TRBJ1-2
TGCGCCAGCAGCACGGACAGGGGGCGAACTGGCTACACCTTC
CASSTDRGRTGYTF